This is a list of T cell receptor beta chains from one sample in a study of T-cell reconstitution after alpha-beta-depleted transplantation in children. TCRdb processed the PCR reads anew with MiXCR; each CDR3 protein has one entry. The table includes more than 200,000 distinct CDR3 sequences, about 15% detected once. The starting material was PBMCs, mostly from graft donor cells, obtained 360 days after TCRalphabeta/CD19-depleted stem cell transplant. The origin of the receptors is a male patient between 2 and 10 years old who had a stem cell transplant for acute lymphoblastic leukemia, so the T cells may come from the graft donor. Each CDR3 is given with its conserved first and last residue.

v_call	cdr3_length	j_call	cdr3_aa
TRBV12-3/TRBV12-4	12	TRBJ1-1	CASSFQITEAFF
TRBV12-3/TRBV12-4	14	TRBJ1-2	CASSLTTANYGYTF
TRBV5-1	16	TRBJ1-1	CASSSRHRGPGPEAFF
TRBV6-1	14	TRBJ1-5	CASSPRNRDQPQHF
TRBV6-5	15	TRBJ2-7	CASSYSRRQGYEQYF
TRBV28	16	TRBJ2-7	CASSLVAGKAYYEQYF
TRBV7-9	13	TRBJ2-1	CASSLPVRNEQFF
TRBV28	13	TRBJ2-2	CATKDHSTGELFF
TRBV19	14	TRBJ2-7	CASSMGRQSYEQYF
TRBV9	15	TRBJ1-1	CASSVYAGGNTEAFF
TRBV9	15	TRBJ1-2	CASSGSGTGVYGYTF
TRBV7-6	12	TRBJ2-3	CASTNRADTQYF
TRBV20-1	15	TRBJ2-1	CSAWAAESSYNEQFF
TRBV18	18	TRBJ2-2	CASSPLNRGGTNTGELFF
TRBV18	13	TRBJ1-1	CASSPRSNTEAFF
TRBV18	15	TRBJ2-1	CASSLLDRAVNEQFF
TRBV7-9	13	TRBJ2-7	CASSGGQLRIPYF
TRBV7-9	15	TRBJ2-3	CASSSLTGRGDTQYF
TRBV27	17	TRBJ2-1	CASSFYWGVNIDNEQFF
TRBV5-6	15	TRBJ1-4	CASSSGLQVWEKLFF
TRBV2	13	TRBJ2-1	CASSLQGGDEQFF
TRBV4-3	15	TRBJ2-7	CASSQGKGIPYEQYF
TRBV4-2	17	TRBJ1-1	CASTSLGQGWRDTEAFF
TRBV7-2	14	TRBJ2-1	CASSLATEYNEQFF
TRBV20-1	13	TRBJ1-2	CSAFRSFNYGYTF
TRBV10-1	18	TRBJ2-1	CASSGPPSRDGYYNEQFF
TRBV6-2/TRBV6-3	13	TRBJ2-5	CASTRGLKETQYF
TRBV7-9	15	TRBJ2-1	CASTGYERSILEQFF
TRBV12-3/TRBV12-4	14	TRBJ2-5	CASRTTSSGETQYF
TRBV5-1	16	TRBJ1-2	CASSLVDSGSMGGYTF
TRBV6-5	16	TRBJ2-7	CASSYAQQTGNYEQYF
TRBV9	15	TRBJ2-1	CASATRSPWGNEQFF
TRBV12-3/TRBV12-4	13	TRBJ1-2	CASSLTRRYGYTF
TRBV3-1	17	TRBJ2-3	CASSQGIADPSGDTQYF